Listed below are T cell receptor beta chains from one sample, sequenced in a study of blood T cell repertoires in COVID-19. Using immunoSEQ multiplex PCR, the repertoire was profiled, and TCRdb retains in-frame clones only, with some absent. The table shows 250,000 to 350,000 clones, with around 85% occurring only once. Specimen: PBMCs or T cells enriched from blood (not recorded which). The receptor set was obtained from a woman in her twenties or thirties who had recovered from COVID-19. Both conserved end residues are part of each CDR3. The D gene is left open where the match is weak. Clone size is not always given. Where it is, it says once, few, many or a class for expanded clones.

TRBJ1-3,NA,NA,TRBV2,CATGQDSTSGNTIYF,TGTGCCACCGGACAAGACAGTACCTCTGGAAACACCATATATTTT
TRBJ2-2,NA,TRBD1,TRBV15,CATSRDRAGPGELFF,TGTGCCACCAGCAGGGACAGGGCCGGTCCCGGGGAGCTGTTTTTT
TRBJ1-6,NA,NA,TRBV28,CASSWATLLGDNSPLHF,TGTGCCAGCAGTTGGGCGACACTTTTAGGCGATAATTCACCCCTCCACTTT
TRBJ2-3,NA,NA,TRBV5-1,CASRGAAHTDTQYF,TGCGCCAGCCGGGGGGCGGCCCACACAGATACGCAGTATTTT
TRBJ1-1,once,NA,TRBV2,CASSALRAKNTEAFF,TGTGCCAGCAGCGCCCTAAGAGCGAAGAACACTGAAGCTTTCTTT
TRBJ2-5,NA,NA,TRBV7-9,CASSSGAAPQETQYF,TGTGCCAGCAGCTCAGGAGCGGCCCCTCAAGAGACCCAGTACTTC
TRBJ2-1,NA,TRBD2,TRBV11-3,CASSQGLAGPFSEQFF,TGTGCCAGCAGCCAGGGTCTAGCGGGACCCTTCAGTGAGCAGTTCTTC
TRBJ2-3,NA,TRBD2,TRBV6-1,CASSEAAGGTDTQYF,TGTGCCAGCAGTGAAGCAGCGGGGGGCACAGATACGCAGTATTTT
TRBJ2-3,NA,NA,TRBV19,CASTRRGTDTQYF,TGTGCCAGCACCCGTCGAGGCACAGATACGCAGTATTTT
TRBJ1-3,NA,NA,TRBV2,CASSEARSVGNTIYF,TGTGCCAGCAGTGAAGCGCGGTCAGTTGGAAACACCATATATTTT
TRBJ1-2,NA,TRBD1,TRBV18,CASLPGTGDGYTF,TGTGCCAGCTTACCAGGGACAGGGGACGGCTACACCTTC
TRBJ2-1,NA,NA,TRBV6-4,CASPRGNEQFF,TGTGCCAGTCCGCGGGGCAATGAGCAGTTCTTC
TRBJ1-2,NA,NA,TRBV5-1,CASSSGGGEGGYTF,TGCGCCAGCAGCTCGGGAGGGGGAGAGGGTGGCTACACCTTC
TRBJ1-1,NA,NA,TRBV15,CATSINDRNTEAFF,TGTGCCACCAGCATCAACGACAGGAACACTGAAGCTTTCTTT
TRBJ2-3,NA,NA,TRBV3-1/TRBV3-2,CASSQAATPGFSTDTQYF,TGTGCCAGCAGCCAAGCCGCCACGCCGGGTTTTAGCACAGATACGCAGTATTTT
TRBJ2-7,NA,TRBD2,TRBV5-4,CASSRGGDAIGEQYF,TGTGCCAGCAGCAGGGGAGGGGATGCGATCGGCGAGCAGTACTTC
TRBJ1-1,NA,NA,TRBV11-2,CASSFLPVFRDTTRRAFF,TGTGCCAGCAGCTTCCTCCCGGTTTTTCGGGACACAACCCGAAGGGCTTTCTTT
TRBJ1-2,once,TRBD1,TRBV10-3,CAISEGQGRRGYTF,TGTGCCATCAGTGAGGGACAGGGGAGAAGGGGCTACACCTTC
TRBJ1-1,NA,TRBD1,TRBV5-1,CASSFAGTANTEAFF,TGCGCCAGCAGCTTTGCCGGGACAGCGAACACTGAAGCTTTCTTT
TRBJ2-5,NA,NA,TRBV3-1/TRBV3-2,CASSHRGTTSRGIETQYF,TGTGCCAGCAGCCATCGCGGAACCACTAGCCGCGGAATTGAGACCCAGTACTTC
TRBJ1-2,NA,TRBD1,TRBV20-1,CSASNRGQVNYGYTF,TGCAGTGCTAGTAACAGGGGGCAGGTTAACTATGGCTACACCTTC
TRBJ2-3,NA,TRBD1,TRBV19,CASSPDRGRGDTQYF,TGTGCCAGTAGTCCTGACAGGGGGCGAGGAGATACGCAGTATTTT
TRBJ2-7,NA,TRBD2,TRBV4-1,CASSQPQRGAYEQYF,TGCGCCAGCAGCCAACCTCAGCGGGGGGCGTACGAGCAGTACTTC
TRBJ2-2,NA,NA,TRBV2,CASSDSSGELFF,TGTGCCAGCAGTGACAGTTCCGGGGAGCTGTTTTTT
TRBJ2-7,NA,TRBD1,TRBV25-1,CASSPLGQGLYEQYF,TGTGCCAGCAGTCCTTTGGGACAGGGTCTTTACGAGCAGTACTTC
TRBJ2-1,NA,NA,TRBV7-3,CASSLRQPDRAYNEQFF,TGTGCCAGCAGCTTAAGACAGCCGGATAGGGCTTACAATGAGCAGTTCTTC
TRBJ1-2,medium-sized,TRBD1,TRBV5-4,CASNDLGQELNYGYTF,TGTGCCAGCAACGATCTGGGACAGGAGCTTAACTATGGCTACACCTTC
TRBJ2-2,NA,TRBD2,TRBV7-7,CASSPLSGRNFPGELFF,TGTGCCAGCAGCCCTCTTAGCGGGAGAAATTTTCCCGGGGAGCTGTTTTTT
TRBJ1-5,NA,NA,TRBV28,CASSLLTATNQPQHF,TGTGCCAGCAGTTTATTGACAGCTACCAATCAGCCCCAGCATTTT
TRBJ1-1,few,NA,TRBV4-2,CASSPPEDTEAFF,TGTGCCAGCAGCCCCCCGGAGGACACTGAAGCTTTCTTT
TRBJ1-5,NA,TRBD1,TRBV27,CASSAGTGNQPQHF,TGTGCCAGCAGTGCAGGGACAGGGAATCAGCCCCAGCATTTT
TRBJ1-5,NA,TRBD1,TRBV19,CASGLQGNQPQHF,TGTGCCAGTGGGCTACAGGGGAATCAGCCCCAGCATTTT
TRBJ1-5,once,TRBD1,TRBV5-1,CASKQGQGDQPQHF,TGCGCCAGCAAGCAGGGGCAGGGGGATCAGCCCCAGCATTTT
TRBJ1-2,NA,NA,TRBV29-1,CSAWSYGYTF,TGCAGCGCCTGGAGCTATGGCTACACCTTC
TRBJ1-5,NA,TRBD1,TRBV3-1/TRBV3-2,CASSQQGASNQPQHF,TGTGCCAGCAGCCAGCAGGGGGCGAGCAATCAGCCCCAGCATTTT
TRBJ1-2,NA,TRBD1,TRBV4-2,CASSQDPGQGYGYTF,TGTGCCAGCAGCCAAGATCCAGGACAGGGCTATGGCTACACCTTC
TRBJ2-3,NA,NA,TRBV10-1,CASSEIVQAASTDTQYF,TGCGCCAGCAGTGAGATCGTTCAAGCGGCTAGCACAGATACGCAGTATTTT
TRBJ2-7,NA,NA,TRBV28,CASSLAQVSYEQYF,TGTGCCAGCAGTTTGGCGCAGGTGTCCTACGAGCAGTACTTC
TRBJ2-5,NA,TRBD2,TRBV15,CATSTDPPGRALGGETQYF,TGTGCCACCAGCACCGATCCCCCGGGTAGGGCACTGGGAGGGGAGACCCAGTACTTC
TRBJ2-7,few,TRBD1,TRBV5-1,CASSLAGDRGYPYEQYF,TGCGCCAGCAGCTTGGCCGGAGACAGGGGGTACCCCTACGAGCAGTACTTC
TRBJ1-5,NA,TRBD1,TRBV11-2,CASSLIGTGNQPQHF,TGTGCCAGCAGCTTAATCGGGACAGGAAATCAGCCCCAGCATTTT
TRBJ1-2,NA,NA,TRBV1,CTSSPASYGYTF,TGCACCAGCAGCCCCGCGTCCTATGGCTACACCTTC